The 32 T cell receptor beta chains given below trace back to one sample, sequenced in a study of prognosis after radiotherapy for stage I lung cancer. Genomic DNA provided the template from which TCR beta CDR3 was amplified by two-round multiplex PCR. TRBV and TRBJ genes each had their own specific primers in first-round PCR. TCRdb ran MiXCR on the multiplex PCR reads and lists one entry per CDR3 protein. Of about 59,000 distinct CDR3 sequences in the sample, around 27% were seen once. The source was PBMCs, collected before or after stereotactic body radiation therapy (not recorded which). These receptors originate from a donor aged 50 or older with non-small cell lung cancer.

This clonotype was detected many times. V and J are TRBV27 and TRBJ2-5; TRBD2 matches 11 bases. This CDR3 has 17 amino acids. Trimming at V came to 4 bases and at J to 1 base, leaving 8 bases not matched to a gene. Germline lookup yields CDR1 MNHEY and CDR2 SMNVEV (reference sequence). The CDR3 loop is CASSSPSGGRAQETQYF. CDR3 DNA sequence: TGTGCCAGCAGTTCCCCTAGCGGGGGGAGGGCCCAAGAGACCCAGTACTTC.

The chain links TRBV3-1 to TRBJ1-2; 8 nucleotides align to TRBD1. With V trimmed by 6 bases and J by 4 bases, 4 bases remained unmatched. There are 13 residues in the CDR3. Germline values: CDR1 LGHDT, CDR2 YNNKEL (reference sequence). The CDR3: CASSPDRGYGYTF. As DNA, the CDR3 is TGTGCCAGCAGTCCAGACAGGGGCTATGGCTACACCTTC.

On this clonotype: Since a much larger clone is just one base distant, this may be a read error. V and J are TRBV29-1 and TRBJ1-3; 7 nucleotides align to TRBD1. V lost 4 bases and J lost 3; bases outside the gene matches: 6. The V gene's germline CDR1 is SQVTM and CDR2 ANQGSEA. This CDR3 spans 14 amino acids. The DNA for the CDR3 is TGCAGCGTTGCCTCGACAGGGTATGGAAACACCATATATTTT. Amino acid sequence: CSVASTGYGNTIYF.

The chain employs TRBV5-1 and TRBJ2-5; TRBD1 matches 12 bases. CDR3 length equals 14 residues. Germline lookup yields CDR1 SGHRS and CDR2 YFSETQ. V trimming: 3 bases; J trimming: 5 bases; junction bases outside the gene matches: 2. The CDR3 is CASSWDRGRETQYF. As DNA, the CDR3 is TGCGCCAGCAGCTGGGACAGGGGGCGCGAGACCCAGTACTTC.

This clonotype was counted once. Possible read error: a much larger clone is one base away. The J gene is TRBJ2-4, the V gene TRBV6-2 or TRBV6-3, with 11 positions matching TRBD2. Germline-derived CDR1 and CDR2 are MNHEY and SVGEGT. The CDR3 loop spans 14 amino acids. V dropped 7 bases and J dropped 8; count of bases not matched to a gene: 7. The CDR3 sequence is CASKHSGGVDIQYF. The CDR3 DNA follows: TGTGCCAGCAAGCATAGCGGGGGGGTCGACATTCAGTACTTC.

This clonotype was observed many times. V gene TRBV18 combines with J gene TRBJ1-2; D is ambiguous. CDR3 length equals 13 residues. V gave up 6 bases and J gave up 3 bases, with 11 bases separating them. CDR1 KGHSH and CDR2 LQKENI come from the germline V gene. In DNA, the CDR3 is TGTGCCAGCTCTCTGACCGTTGACTATGGCTACACCTTC. It is translated as CASSLTVDYGYTF.

This clonotype was observed at least ten times. CDR3 coding DNA: TGCAGTGCTAGGGGAGTAGGGCGCTACGAGCAGTACTTC. It yields the protein CSARGVGRYEQYF. The chain uses TRBV20-1 and TRBJ2-7, with D perhaps matching TRBD2 (5 bases). Trimming took 3 bases from V and 3 from J, leaving 12 bases between them. This CDR3 contains 13 residues. Germline assignment: CDR1 DFQATT and CDR2 SNEGSKA (reference sequence).

The table lists this clonotype with many counts. The chain joins TRBV27 to TRBJ2-1; D is possibly TRBD2 (5 bases). Trimming left V 5 bases short and J 10 bases short, with 12 bases between. Germline lookup yields CDR1 MNHEY and CDR2 SMNVEV (reference sequence). This CDR3 comprises 12 residues. CDR3 in amino acids: CASSNQADEQFF. The DNA of the CDR3 is TGTGCCAGCAGTAACCAAGCGGACGAGCAGTTCTTC.

In its sample, this clonotype was seen many times. The chain links TRBV12-3 or TRBV12-4 to TRBJ2-2; 9 bases are a match to TRBD1. This CDR3 region has 14 residues. The trim removed 9 bases at V and 4 bases at J, leaving 6 bases unmatched. This chain's CDR3 is CASTGGAVTGELFF. CDR3 DNA sequence: TGTGCCAGTACAGGGGGCGCGGTCACCGGGGAGCTGTTTTTT.

The rearrangement joins TRBV11-2 to TRBJ1-2, with D possibly being TRBD1 (6 bases). V was clipped by 3 bases and J by 4 bases, with 15 bases between them. This CDR3 has 15 amino acids. Germline CDR1 reads SGHAT; CDR2 reads FQNNGV. CDR3 coding DNA: TGTGCCAGCAGCTTCGTGACAGGCGGCTTCTATGGCTACACCTTC. It yields the protein CASSFVTGGFYGYTF.

Worth noting for this clonotype: Without the conserved terminal phenylalanine or tryptophan, this CDR3 likely stems from a read error. The rearrangement links TRBV6-5 to TRBJ2-7; possibly TRBD2 for D (6 bases). This CDR3 has 16 amino acids. The germline V gene encodes CDR1 MNHEY and CDR2 SVGAGI. Between the trimmed V and J ends, which lost 0 bases and 4 bases, there was a span of 16 bases. The CDR3 sequence is CASSYSERAQTYEQYL. The CDR3 DNA follows: TGTGCCAGCAGTTACTCTGAGCGGGCCCAAACATACGAGCAGTACTTA.

Note on this clonotype: Mismatch with germline at one junction end may stem from a read error. The chain joins TRBV6-1 to TRBJ2-7; 7 bases are shared with TRBD1. CDR3 length: 13 residues. Germline V CDR1 and CDR2: MNHNS, SASEGT. The chain's CDR3 is CASSRGIFYDQYF. CDR3 nucleotide sequence: TGTGCCAGCAGCAGGGGGATCTTCTACGATCAGTACTTC.

This clonotype was picked up many times. The genes are TRBV6-1 and TRBJ2-5; 10 nucleotides agree with TRBD1. From germline, CDR1 is MNHNS and CDR2 SASEGT. The CDR3 is made up of 14 amino acids. J was trimmed by 7 bases and V by 6 bases; bases with no gene match: 8. The CDR3 here is CASSLNRDRGTQYF. CDR3 coding DNA: TGTGCCAGCAGCCTAAACCGGGACAGGGGGACCCAGTACTTC.

This clonotype was detected many times. CDR3 protein: CASSVRGELAYEQYF. In DNA, the CDR3 is TGTGCCAGCAGCGTACGCGGGGAGTTAGCCTACGAGCAGTACTTC. This rearrangement joins TRBV9 to TRBJ2-7; a weak D match, TRBD2 (6 bases). Per the germline V gene, CDR1 is SGDLS and CDR2 is YYNGEE. V shed 1 base and J shed 2 bases, with 13 bases lying between them. This CDR3 comprises 15 residues.

This clonotype was seen many times. The chain uses TRBV6-1 and TRBJ2-2; possibly TRBD1 for D (6 bases). CDR1 and CDR2 from the germline V gene are MNHNS and SASEGT. V gave up 5 bases and J gave up 4 bases, with 14 bases separating them. This CDR3 region has 15 residues. The CDR3 reads CASSSLQGSTGELFF. CDR3 DNA sequence: TGTGCCAGCAGTAGCCTACAGGGCTCCACCGGGGAGCTGTTTTTT.

In this sample, this clonotype turned up many times. The CDR3 sequence: CASRRDSPSPLHF. The CDR3 DNA is TGTGCCAGCAGAAGGGATTCTCCCTCACCCCTCCACTTT. V is TRBV7-9 and J is TRBJ1-6; D is uncertain. The CDR3 consists of 13 residues. Germline loops: CDR1 SEHNR, CDR2 FQNEAQ (reference sequence). V shed 6 bases and J shed 10 bases, with 13 bases lying between them.

The sample holds a few counts of this clonotype. With a much larger clone just one base away, this may be a read error. Here the CDR3 reads CASNLLGASGQPQHF. The CDR3, as DNA: TGTGCCAGCAACCTTCTTGGGGCGTCGGGCCAGCCCCAGCATTTT. The gene calls are TRBV6-1 and TRBJ1-5, with TRBD1 as a possible D gene (5 bases). The CDR3 extends over 15 amino acids. V was clipped by 7 bases and J by 7 bases, with 20 bases between them. Germline assignment: CDR1 MNHNS and CDR2 SASEGT.

In this sample, this clonotype turned up a few times. It may be a read error: a sequence one base away is much more abundant. The chain couples TRBV11-2 to TRBJ2-5; 11 positions match TRBD1. This CDR3 has 17 amino acids. The J segment lost 4 bases and the V segment lost 2 bases, leaving 9 bases of the junction unmatched. The germline gives CDR1 SGHAT, CDR2 FQNNGV. CDR3 sequence (DNA): TGTGCCAGCAGCTTAATAGTGTCGGGACAGGGGGGAGAGACCCAGTACTTC. This encodes CASSLIVSGQGGETQYF.

Concerning this clonotype: A far larger clone is only one base removed, so a read error is likely. This sequence joins TRBV12-3 or TRBV12-4 and TRBJ2-7; tentative D call: TRBD2 (6 bases). Trimming removed 5 bases from V and 7 bases from J, with 18 bases in between. The CDR3 loop spans 14 amino acids. The CDR3 spells CASSQGTGDNEQYF. CDR3 DNA: TGTGCCAGCAGTCAAGGGACTGGAGACAATGAGCAGTACTTC.

A word on this clonotype: A far larger clone is just one base off, so this is likely a read error. This chain joins TRBV6-2 or TRBV6-3 and TRBJ1-5; D is perhaps TRBD1 (6 bases). The CDR3 has 17 amino acids. Looked up from germline, CDR1 is MNHEY and CDR2 is SVGEGT. Trimming stripped 7 bases from V and 4 bases from J, with 23 bases between. The CDR3 sequence is CASMNRAIVGRNQPQHF. The CDR3 DNA reads as TGTGCCAGCATGAACAGGGCCATCGTGGGAAGGAATCAGCCCCAGCATTTT.

This clonotype was recorded at least ten times. The chain recombines TRBV19 with TRBJ2-3, with 8 bases lining up with TRBD1. The CDR3 has 16 residues. Germline CDR1 reads LNHDA; CDR2 reads SQIVND (reference sequence). J gave up 4 bases and V 3 bases, and 9 bases lay outside the gene matches. The CDR3 sequence: CASSILDRGGADTQYF. The CDR3 DNA follows: TGTGCCAGTAGTATTCTTGACAGGGGAGGCGCAGATACGCAGTATTTT.

This clonotype came up many times. The chain joins TRBV30 to TRBJ1-5; no clear D. Germline V CDR1 and CDR2: GTSNPN, SVGIG (reference sequence). This CDR3 is 13 amino acids long. The ends were cut back, 2 bases at V and 4 bases at J, with 9 bases in the middle. CDR3 residues: CAWSRQVNQPQHF. The CDR3, as DNA: TGTGCCTGGAGTAGGCAGGTAAATCAGCCCCAGCATTTT.

This clonotype has a count of ten or more. The rearrangement links TRBV20-1 to TRBJ1-2; 7 bases match TRBD1. The CDR3 is 14 residues long. With V trimmed by 1 base and J by 5 bases, 7 bases remained unmatched. Germline V lookup: CDR1 DFQATT, CDR2 SNEGSKA (reference sequence). The CDR3 reads CSARATGVGYGYTF. The CDR3, as DNA: TGCAGTGCTAGAGCTACAGGGGTGGGGTATGGCTACACCTTC.

The sample holds many counts of this clonotype. The chain employs TRBV2 and TRBJ2-2; D unresolved. Trimming shortened V by 7 bases and J by 0 bases, and 12 bases separated the two germline ends. The CDR3 has 15 residues. Germline values: CDR1 SNHLY, CDR2 FYNNEI. CDR3 loop: CASKLGKTNTGELFF. The CDR3 DNA reads TGTGCCAGCAAGTTGGGGAAAACGAACACCGGGGAGCTGTTTTTT.

This clonotype was found many times. V is TRBV25-1 and J is TRBJ1-2; 8 nucleotides match TRBD1. Germline V gene lookup returns CDR1 MGHDK and CDR2 SYGVNS. The V gene end was trimmed by 4 bases and the J gene end by 8 bases; junction bases not matched to a gene: 9. CDR3 length: 14 amino acids. The CDR3 is CASSGDRWAGGYTF. The CDR3 DNA is TGTGCCAGCAGTGGGGACAGGTGGGCGGGGGGCTACACCTTC.

As to this clonotype: A far larger clone is one base from this, pointing to a likely read error. The rearrangement uses TRBV7-9 and TRBJ1-4; maybe TRBD1 (6 bases). This CDR3 has 16 residues. V lost 6 bases and J 4 bases, leaving 18 bases between the germline ends. Germline values: CDR1 SEHNR, CDR2 FQNEAQ (reference sequence). The CDR3 reads CASSYLQGWDNEKLFF. The CDR3 nucleotides are TGTGCCAGCAGTTACTTACAGGGCTGGGATAATGAAAAACTGTTTTTT.

Notes on this clonotype: With only one base between it and a far larger clone, this is likely a read error. The rearrangement links TRBV6-2 or TRBV6-3 to TRBJ2-7, with 7 positions matching TRBD2. Trimming took 0 bases from V and 7 from J; bases not matched to a gene: 9. CDR3 length: 15 amino acids. Germline CDR1 reads MNHEY; CDR2 reads SVGEGT. In DNA form, the CDR3 reads TGTGCCAGCAGTTACTCCGGGAGCATGGGGGGGGAGCAGTACTTC. This gives the protein CASSYSGSMGGEQYF.

Remarks on this clonotype: A much larger clone lies one base from this, so it may be a read error. The chain links TRBV7-9 to TRBJ2-3, with D uncertain. V shed 7 bases and J shed 2 bases, with 16 bases lying between them. Germline V CDR1 and CDR2: SEHNR, FQNEAQ (reference sequence). This CDR3 has 15 amino acids. CDR3: CASTPGSVTTDTQYF. The CDR3 nucleotides are TGTGCCAGCACCCCCGGTAGTGTGACCACAGATACGCAGTATTTT.

At least ten counts were recorded for this clonotype. The J gene is TRBJ2-7, the V gene TRBV12-3 or TRBV12-4; the D is unclear. Trimming removed 2 bases from V and 6 bases from J, with 11 bases in between. The CDR3 contains 13 residues. The CDR3 DNA follows: TGTGCCAGCAGTTTAAGCCCCGCACTCGAGCAGTACTTC. Encoded protein: CASSLSPALEQYF.

This clonotype has a count of ten or more. The chain links TRBV9 to TRBJ2-7; 9 nucleotides agree with TRBD1. The junction had 5 bases not matched to a gene; V was cut back by 4 bases and J by 0 bases. CDR1 SGDLS and CDR2 YYNGEE come from the germline V gene. This CDR3 has 15 residues. CDR3 protein: CASSSGTGTSYEQYF. CDR3 nucleotides: TGTGCCAGCAGCTCTGGGACAGGGACCTCCTACGAGCAGTACTTC.

Comment on this clonotype: One end of the junction does not line up with germline, which may come from a read error. This chain joins TRBV20-1 and TRBJ1-2; D remains unclear. The CDR3 sequence is 15 residues long. The germline V gene has CDR1 DFQATT and CDR2 SNEGSKA (reference sequence). The CDR3, as DNA: TGCAGTGATAGAGACGCTGACGGTCCCCCCTATGGCTACACCTTC. Amino acid sequence: CSDRDADGPPYGYTF.

This clonotype has a count of ten or more. The chain's CDR3 is CASSQDADQPQHF. The CDR3 region has the DNA TGTGCCAGCAGCCAAGATGCGGATCAGCCCCAGCATTTT. V gene TRBV3-1 combines with J gene TRBJ1-5; D is undetermined. V was pared by 0 bases and J by 5 bases, with 5 bases between. CDR3 length equals 13 residues. Germline CDR1 reads LGHDT; CDR2 reads YNNKEL (reference sequence).